The sequence of this T cell receptor (beta chain) was determined in a study of T cells expressing NK-cell markers. At the level of the study: The eight sequenced donors comprised seven who were HCMV-seropositive and one who was seronegative.

The CDR3 covers 19 residues. Germline lookup yields CDR1 KGHSH and CDR2 LQKENI. Using the 5' RACE reads, TCRdb records one entry per CDR3 protein without DNA. The sample holds about 260,000 distinct CDR3 sequences. Whole-study results and caveats: Similarly, these clonotypes led the CD3+CD56-NKG2C+ fraction as well in a few donors.

Comments on this clonotype: Its antigen remains unknown.

The TCR originated in a young man in good health. The sample comprised blood T cells: a sorted CD56 or NKG2C T cell subset, CD4+ or CD8+ T cells, or bulk PBMC T cells (not recorded which). The chain couples TRBV18 to TRBJ2-5; TCRdb picks TRBD1, but there is no DNA to check that call. Here the CDR3 reads CASSPDRTLPGQGAKTQYF.